Each of the 3 T cell receptor beta chains below was sequenced from the same sample in a study of shared clonotypes between healthy human individuals. TCRdb's table, derived via immunoSEQ multiplex PCR, lists solely in-frame clones and lacks some. Of over 850,000 clones in the sample, 75% to 80% were seen once. The sample taken for sequencing was memory CD4+ T cells from PBMCs. Subset in this sample: CD45RA-negative fraction. The receptors were gathered from a man aged 18 to 30 in good health. Some clones in this sample may be carry-over from other donors' samples.

In this sample, this clone turned up a few times. This chain joins TRBV25-1 and TRBJ1-1; D unresolved. CDR3 length: 13 amino acids. V was clipped by 5 bases and J by 0 bases, with 7 bases between them. The germline V gene has CDR1 MGHDK and CDR2 SYGVNS. CDR3 sequence: CASSRSLNTEAFF. CDR3 bases: TGTGCCAGCAGTAGATCCTTGAACACTGAAGCTTTCTTT.

CDR3 loop: CASSPAGGLNEKLFF. Written as DNA, the CDR3 is TGTGCCAGCAGCCCTGCGGGGGGACTAAATGAAAAACTGTTTTTT. V gene TRBV7-2 combines with J gene TRBJ1-4, with D tentatively TRBD1 (5 bases). Trimming took 5 bases from V and 5 from J, leaving 15 bases between them. Germline V CDR1 and CDR2: SGHTA, FQGNSA. There are 15 residues in the CDR3.

The rearrangement joins TRBV4-1 to TRBJ1-2, with D hard to call. Per the germline V gene, CDR1 is MGHRA and CDR2 is YSYEKL. The ends were cut back, 1 base at V and 8 bases at J, with 14 bases in the middle. CDR3 size: 14 residues. The CDR3 DNA follows: TGCGCCAGCAGCCAAGCTAGTCCCTTGGGAGGCTACACCTTC. As protein: CASSQASPLGGYTF.